This TCR beta chain was recorded in a study of blood T cells in healthy people across ages. The second PCR ran 7 to 11 cycles with a sample-barcoded 5' primer and J-beta primers. The authors tagged each cDNA molecule using a template-switch adaptor with 12 random nucleotides. TCRdb itself ran the 5' RACE reads through MiXCR, one entry per CDR3 protein. The profile covers roughly 1,500,000 distinct CDR3 sequences, with about 31% appearing a single time and roughly 12% taken by the ten largest. Unmatched junction bases numbered 13, after V lost 6 bases and J lost 2 bases. This CDR3 has 16 residues. Germline assignment: CDR1 DFQATT and CDR2 SNEGSKA (reference sequence). This clonotype was seen a handful of times.

Sequencing was carried out using blood. This clonotype originated in a young woman in good health. V and J are TRBV20-1 and TRBJ2-5, with 9 bases that match TRBD2. As DNA, the CDR3 is TGCAGTGCCGAATCCGTTAGCGGGGGCCCACAAGAGACCCAGTACTTC. Protein: CSAESVSGGPQETQYF.